This is a list of T cell receptor beta chains from one sample in a study of CD8 T cells in Susac syndrome. One entry per CDR3 protein results from TCRdb running MiXCR on the immunoSEQ multiplex PCR reads. The data contain 160,000 or so distinct CDR3 sequences, around 95% of them seen just once; the ten biggest clones take up over 0.12%. The sample comprised CD8+ T cells from PBMCs. All receptors come from a human donor with multiple sclerosis. Each CDR3 is given with its conserved first and last residue. Fields, in order: D gene, V gene, J gene, clone size, CDR3 DNA, CDR3 protein. A D gene is named only where the DNA matches it firmly. For some rows the clone size is stated as once, few or many, or as a class when expanded; others skip it.

D: -
V: TRBV30
J: TRBJ2-7
size: -
DNA: TGTGCCTCCCGGGACATAAGAGACGAGCAGTACTTC
CDR3: CASRDIRDEQYF

D: -
V: TRBV14
J: TRBJ2-5
size: -
DNA: TGTGCCAGCAGCCAAGATCGGAAGACCCAGTACTTC
CDR3: CASSQDRKTQYF

D: TRBD2
V: TRBV6-1
J: TRBJ2-1
size: -
DNA: TGTGCCAGCACCGGTCTAGCGGGGGGTAACTCCTACAATGAGCAGTTCTTC
CDR3: CASTGLAGGNSYNEQFF

D: TRBD2
V: TRBV28
J: TRBJ2-3
size: -
DNA: TGTGCCAGCAACTTAGCGGGGGATTACACAGATACGCAGTATTTT
CDR3: CASNLAGDYTDTQYF

D: -
V: TRBV29-1
J: TRBJ1-1
size: -
DNA: TGCAGCCTGGAGATCGGGGGCACTGAAGCTTTCTTT
CDR3: CSLEIGGTEAFF

D: TRBD1
V: TRBV29-1
J: TRBJ2-2
size: once
DNA: TGCAGCGTGCCCCCGGGACAGGGGGCCGGGGAGCTGTTTTTT
CDR3: CSVPPGQGAGELFF

D: -
V: TRBV13
J: TRBJ2-7
size: -
DNA: TGTGCCAGCAGCATTACTCCCTACGAGCAGTACTTC
CDR3: CASSITPYEQYF

D: -
V: TRBV6-5
J: TRBJ1-2
size: -
DNA: TGTGCCAGCAGTTACTCGAGGGACGCACCCAGATGGAGTGAGGGCTACACCTTC
CDR3: CASSYSRDAPRWSEGYTF

D: -
V: TRBV20-1
J: TRBJ1-2
size: -
DNA: TGCAGTGCTACACGTGAAGTGGACTATGGCTACACCTTC
CDR3: CSATREVDYGYTF

D: -
V: TRBV27
J: TRBJ1-4
size: -
DNA: TGTGCCAGCAGCTTCCGGGGGGCGGGTGAAAAACTGTTTTTT
CDR3: CASSFRGAGEKLFF

D: -
V: TRBV3-1
J: TRBJ2-7
size: -
DNA: TGTGCCAGCAGCATCGCACGGAGCTCCTACGAGCAGTACTTC
CDR3: CASSIARSSYEQYF

D: -
V: TRBV29-1
J: TRBJ2-1
size: -
DNA: TGCAGCGTTGTTTCCGGGGTGGCGATGAACAATGAGCAGTTCTTC
CDR3: CSVVSGVAMNNEQFF

D: TRBD1
V: TRBV12-3/TRBV12-4
J: TRBJ1-1
size: -
DNA: TGTGCCAGCAGTTTCGGCCAATTCCCGGGACAGGCACTCTTT
CDR3: CASSFGQFPGQALF

D: -
V: TRBV5-1
J: TRBJ1-1
size: -
DNA: TGCGCCAGCAGCTCTCGGGGACGGGAAGCTTTCTTT
CDR3: CASSSRGREAFF

D: TRBD1
V: TRBV3-1
J: TRBJ2-4
size: -
DNA: TGTGCCAGCAGCCCGCAGGGGGCAGAAGGGGAAAACATTCAGTACTTC
CDR3: CASSPQGAEGENIQYF

D: -
V: TRBV19
J: TRBJ2-3
size: few
DNA: TGTGCCAGTAGTACAAGGGTCAGCACAGATACGCAGTATTTT
CDR3: CASSTRVSTDTQYF

D: -
V: TRBV13
J: TRBJ2-4
size: -
DNA: TGTGCCAGCAGCACAGGCAAAAACATTCAGTACTTC
CDR3: CASSTGKNIQYF

D: -
V: TRBV19
J: TRBJ2-5
size: once
DNA: TGTGCCAGTAGCATTGCGGGGCCTGGCGACCAGTACTTC
CDR3: CASSIAGPGDQYF

D: -
V: TRBV6-5
J: TRBJ1-1
size: -
DNA: TGTGCCAGCAGTTACGGGATGAACACTGAAGCTTTCTTT
CDR3: CASSYGMNTEAFF

D: TRBD2
V: TRBV6-4
J: TRBJ2-1
size: -
DNA: TGTGCCAGCAGTGACGGGACTAGCGGGGACAATGAGCAGTTCTTC
CDR3: CASSDGTSGDNEQFF

D: -
V: TRBV3-1
J: TRBJ2-1
size: -
DNA: TGTGCCAGCAGCCAAGATCAAGGGATGAATGAGCAGTTCTTC
CDR3: CASSQDQGMNEQFF

D: TRBD1
V: TRBV7-8
J: TRBJ1-5
size: -
DNA: TGTGCCAGCAGCTTAGGAATTGGGGACAGGGGGCGAGGTCAGCCCCAGCATTTT
CDR3: CASSLGIGDRGRGQPQHF

D: -
V: TRBV9
J: TRBJ1-2
size: -
DNA: TGTGCCAGCACCGCCCCCGGGACCCTCTATGGCTACACCTTC
CDR3: CASTAPGTLYGYTF

D: TRBD1
V: TRBV14
J: TRBJ2-1
size: -
DNA: TGTGCCAGCAGCCAAGAAGGGGGCCTTCTCTACAATGAGCAGTTCTTC
CDR3: CASSQEGGLLYNEQFF

D: TRBD2
V: TRBV20-1
J: TRBJ2-1
size: -
DNA: TGCAGTGCTGATACAGTTAATAGCGGGGGCACCAACAATGAGCAGTTCTTC
CDR3: CSADTVNSGGTNNEQFF

D: -
V: TRBV5-1
J: TRBJ2-3
size: -
DNA: TGCGCCAGCAGTCCGGGGCTTCGGGCAGATACGCAGTATTTT
CDR3: CASSPGLRADTQYF

D: TRBD1
V: TRBV5-6
J: TRBJ1-5
size: -
DNA: TGTGCCAGCAGCACAGGGGGCGATCAGCCCCAGCATTTT
CDR3: CASSTGGDQPQHF

D: -
V: TRBV24-1
J: TRBJ2-5
size: -
DNA: TGTGCCACCAAGGACAGAACGGAGTACTTC
CDR3: CATKDRTEYF

D: -
V: TRBV9
J: TRBJ1-1
size: -
DNA: TGTGCCAGCAGCGTAGAATCGGTGAACACTGAAGCTTTCTTT
CDR3: CASSVESVNTEAFF

D: -
V: TRBV27
J: TRBJ1-5
size: -
DNA: TGTGCCAGCAGTTATCTGGGCCCAAGGATGAATCAGCCCCAGCATTTT
CDR3: CASSYLGPRMNQPQHF

D: -
V: TRBV20-1
J: TRBJ2-1
size: -
DNA: TGCAGTGCTAGAGATCCCCTGACCTTCTACAATGAGCAGTTCTTC
CDR3: CSARDPLTFYNEQFF

D: TRBD2
V: TRBV9
J: TRBJ2-1
size: -
DNA: TGTGCCAGCAGCGACACTAGCGGCTCCTACAATGAGCAGTTCTTC
CDR3: CASSDTSGSYNEQFF

D: TRBD1
V: TRBV30
J: TRBJ1-1
size: -
DNA: TGTGCCTTGGAGCCCGGGACAGATGAAGCTTTCTTT
CDR3: CALEPGTDEAFF

D: -
V: TRBV29-1
J: TRBJ1-1
size: -
DNA: TGCAGCGTTGAAGATTCGGACACAGAGAACACTGAAGCTTTCTTT
CDR3: CSVEDSDTENTEAFF

D: -
V: TRBV6-5
J: TRBJ2-5
size: -
DNA: TGTGCCAGCAGTTACTCTGACAGTTGGGAGACCCAGTACTTC
CDR3: CASSYSDSWETQYF

D: -
V: TRBV19
J: TRBJ1-5
size: -
DNA: TGTGCCAGTGAAACAGGGTCGAGCAATCAGCCCCAGCATTTT
CDR3: CASETGSSNQPQHF

D: TRBD1
V: TRBV20-1
J: TRBJ2-5
size: -
DNA: TGCAGTGCTAGAGAGAGAAACAGGGGCGGAGAGACCCAGTACTTC
CDR3: CSARERNRGGETQYF

D: TRBD2
V: TRBV9
J: TRBJ2-1
size: -
DNA: TGTGCCAGCAGCGTAGAAGGAGCGGGGGGCTCCTACAATGAGCAGTTCTTC
CDR3: CASSVEGAGGSYNEQFF

D: TRBD2
V: TRBV12-3/TRBV12-4
J: TRBJ2-3
size: -
DNA: TGTGCCAGCAGTAGGTTCGGGGGGGGCACAGATACGCAGTATTTT
CDR3: CASSRFGGGTDTQYF

D: -
V: TRBV27
J: TRBJ1-5
size: -
DNA: TGTGCCAGCAGTCCGGGGACAACTTATCAGCCCCAGCATTTT
CDR3: CASSPGTTYQPQHF

D: -
V: TRBV27
J: TRBJ1-1
size: -
DNA: TGTGCCAGCAGTCCCCTGGGACCGAAATCCACTGAAGCTTTCTTT
CDR3: CASSPLGPKSTEAFF

D: -
V: TRBV9
J: TRBJ1-6
size: -
DNA: TGTGCCAGCCAGCGCCGAAACTATTCACCCCTCCACTTT
CDR3: CASQRRNYSPLHF

D: TRBD2
V: TRBV11-1
J: TRBJ2-1
size: -
DNA: TGTGCCAGCAGCTGGGCTAGCGGGGGCAATGAGCAGTTCTTC
CDR3: CASSWASGGNEQFF

D: TRBD1
V: TRBV20-1
J: TRBJ2-7
size: -
DNA: TGCAGTGCTGGGACAGGGGAGAAGTACGAGCAGTACTTC
CDR3: CSAGTGEKYEQYF

D: TRBD1
V: TRBV27
J: TRBJ1-2
size: -
DNA: TGTGCCAGCAGTTTGTCACGGGGACAGGTTTATGGCTACACCTTC
CDR3: CASSLSRGQVYGYTF

D: -
V: TRBV13
J: TRBJ2-1
size: -
DNA: TGTGCCAGCAGCTTCCAGGGGGGTTGGAATGAGCAGTTCTTC
CDR3: CASSFQGGWNEQFF

D: -
V: TRBV27
J: TRBJ1-1
size: -
DNA: TGTGCCAGCTCCGAAGGGGGTGAAGCTTTCTTT
CDR3: CASSEGGEAFF

D: TRBD1
V: TRBV20-1
J: TRBJ2-1
size: -
DNA: TGCAGTGCTAGTGAGGACAGGCGTTGGGAGCAGTTCTTC
CDR3: CSASEDRRWEQFF

D: -
V: TRBV9
J: TRBJ2-3
size: -
DNA: TGTGCCAGCAGCGGGGGCACAGATACGCAGTATTTT
CDR3: CASSGGTDTQYF

D: -
V: TRBV30
J: TRBJ1-6
size: -
DNA: TGTGCCTGGAGTGTCTTAGACAGCCCGTATAATTCACCCCTCCACTTT
CDR3: CAWSVLDSPYNSPLHF

D: -
V: TRBV6-5
J: TRBJ2-5
size: -
DNA: TGTGCCAGCGGGATCCGGTACTTC
CDR3: CASGIRYF

D: -
V: TRBV9
J: TRBJ2-1
size: -
DNA: TGTGCCAGCAGCGTAGGTTCTCTGGACAATGAGCAGTTCTTC
CDR3: CASSVGSLDNEQFF

D: -
V: TRBV3-1
J: TRBJ2-5
size: -
DNA: TGTGCCAGCAGCCAAGATCTTGTAGAGACCCAGTACTTC
CDR3: CASSQDLVETQYF

D: TRBD1
V: TRBV13
J: TRBJ2-3
size: -
DNA: TGTGCCAGCAGCTTAGGCCTCGGACAGGGCTCTAGCACAGATACGCAGTATTTT
CDR3: CASSLGLGQGSSTDTQYF

D: -
V: TRBV6-5
J: TRBJ1-6
size: once
DNA: TGTGCCAGCAGTACCGATGGATATAATTCACCCCTCCACTTT
CDR3: CASSTDGYNSPLHF

D: -
V: TRBV20-1
J: TRBJ2-5
size: -
DNA: TGCAGTGCTAGGAAGCGGAACCAAGAGACCCAGTACTTC
CDR3: CSARKRNQETQYF

D: -
V: TRBV3-1
J: TRBJ1-1
size: -
DNA: TGTGCCAGCAGCCAAGATGGGAGGTGGGGGGACACTGAAGCTTTCTTT
CDR3: CASSQDGRWGDTEAFF

D: TRBD2
V: TRBV4-3
J: TRBJ2-1
size: -
DNA: TGCGCCAGCGGGACTAGCGGGGGGAATGAGCAGTTCTTC
CDR3: CASGTSGGNEQFF

D: -
V: TRBV7-6
J: TRBJ2-1
size: -
DNA: TGTGCCAGCAGCTGGTCTAGCGATGGGATAAATGAGCAGTTCTTC
CDR3: CASSWSSDGINEQFF